Listed here are 12 T cell receptor beta chains from one sample, sequenced in a study of blood T cells in healthy people across ages. A J-beta primer mix and a sample-barcoded 5' primer were used in a second PCR of about 7 to 11 cycles. TCRdb re-called the 5' RACE reads with MiXCR, one entry per CDR3 protein. The sample shows 750,000 to 850,000 distinct CDR3 sequences, approximately 25% of them seen only once. The data also belong to a second study, concerning T cells of mothers and their children.

Sample: blood. The source of these receptors is a boy aged 10-17 years in good health.

With regard to this clonotype: This may come from a read error, since a much larger clone is one base off. CDR3 sequence: CASRMAVGGTQYF. In DNA, the CDR3 is TGTGCCAGCAGGATGGCGGTTGGGGGGACCCAGTACTTC. The V call is TRBV7-6, the J call TRBJ2-5; D assignment may be TRBD1 or TRBD2 (5 bases each). The CDR3 totals 13 residues. In germline, CDR1 is SGHVS, CDR2 FNYEAQ. V was shortened by 6 bases and J by 7 bases, with 15 bases between the two germline ends.

J is TRBJ2-4 and V is TRBV29-1; 8 bases are a match to TRBD1. This CDR3 is built from 14 residues. Germline V gives CDR1 SQVTM, CDR2 ANQGSEA. The junction had 11 bases not matched to a gene; V was cut back by 6 bases and J by 7 bases. CDR3 sequence (DNA): TGCAGCGTGGGGCTGGACACAGGGGGGAACATTCAGTACTTC. It codes for CSVGLDTGGNIQYF.

This chain uses TRBV7-2 with TRBJ1-2; a possible D gene is TRBD1 (5 bases). The CDR3 length is 13 residues. V was pared by 0 bases and J by 9 bases, with 11 bases between. Germline V gene sequence: CDR1 SGHTA, CDR2 FQGNSA. The CDR3 DNA sequence: TGTGCCAGCAGCTTAGCCCAGGGTCCGAGCTACACCTTC. Translation gives CASSLAQGPSYTF.

The chain recombines TRBV5-1 with TRBJ2-3; 7 bases are a match to TRBD2. The V gene's germline CDR1 is SGHRS and CDR2 YFSETQ. The CDR3 sequence is 15 residues long. V dropped 1 base and J dropped 4; count of bases not matched to a gene: 6. This CDR3 reads CASSLQTSNSDTQYF. In DNA, the CDR3 is TGCGCCAGCAGCTTGCAGACTAGCAATTCAGATACGCAGTATTTT.

This chain uses TRBV19 with TRBJ1-5; TRBD1 agrees at 7 bases. V was clipped by 3 bases and J by 5 bases; unmatched bases: 4. Germline V gene data show CDR1 as LNHDA and CDR2 as SQIVND (reference sequence). This CDR3 is built from 14 residues. This CDR3 reads CASSMGQPDQPQHF. The CDR3 coding sequence is TGTGCCAGTAGTATGGGACAGCCTGATCAGCCCCAGCATTTT.

The sample holds a few counts of this clonotype. This chain uses TRBV7-9 with TRBJ2-6, with D perhaps matching TRBD1 or TRBD2 (5 bases each). Trimming took 4 bases from V and 3 from J, leaving 25 bases between them. The CDR3 consists of 20 residues. CDR1 is SEHNR, CDR2 FQNEAQ, per germline (reference sequence). The CDR3 bases are TGTGCCAGCAGCTCCCTGACGGGACCCCGGCAAAACCTTGGGGCCAACGTCCTGACTTTC. Translation: CASSSLTGPRQNLGANVLTF.

Details on this clonotype: At one of its ends the junction is not consistent with the germline gene, which may arise from a read error. V gene TRBV6-1 combines with J gene TRBJ2-2; TRBD2 matches 9 bases. Germline loops: CDR1 MNHNS, CDR2 SASEGT. The CDR3 runs 17 residues. CDR3 sequence: CASSGGLAGIFDGELVF. Here the CDR3 DNA reads TGTGCCAGCAGTGGGGGGCTAGCGGGAATTTTTGACGGGGAGCTGGTTTTT.

The rearrangement uses TRBV15 and TRBJ2-7, with 9 bases that match TRBD1. This CDR3 contains 15 residues. V was clipped by 0 bases and J by 4 bases; unmatched bases: 4. In germline, CDR1 is LNHNV, CDR2 YYDKDF (reference sequence). The DNA of the CDR3 is TGTGCCACCAGCAGAGAGAACAGGGGGCTATACGAGCAGTACTTC. Amino acids: CATSRENRGLYEQYF.

The genes are TRBV27 and TRBJ1-5; D remains ambiguous. The CDR3 is made up of 16 amino acids. Germline-derived CDR1 and CDR2 are MNHEY and SMNVEV (reference sequence). V gave up 3 bases and J gave up 2 bases, with 14 bases separating them. The CDR3 protein is CASSFSEGRRNQPQHF. For the CDR3, the DNA is TGTGCCAGCAGTTTCTCAGAGGGAAGGCGCAATCAGCCCCAGCATTTT.

This clonotype came up a few times. The chain has TRBV4-1 and TRBJ1-1; 8 positions match TRBD1. Looked up from germline, CDR1 is MGHRA and CDR2 is YSYEKL. The CDR3 is made up of 16 amino acids. V lost 0 bases to trimming and J lost 10 bases; unmatched junction nucleotides: 13. The CDR3 sequence is CASSQDGGQGALRAFF. The CDR3 DNA reads as TGCGCCAGCAGCCAAGATGGTGGGCAGGGGGCCCTTCGAGCTTTCTTT.

The chain has TRBV7-8 and TRBJ1-5, with D maybe TRBD1 (5 bases). Germline CDR1 and CDR2: SGHVS and FQNEAQ. CDR3 length: 15 amino acids. Trimming pared 2 bases from V and 0 bases from J, leaving 8 bases between. CDR3 sequence: CASSLRDHSNQPQHF. Here the CDR3 DNA reads TGTGCCAGCAGCTTAAGGGACCATAGCAATCAGCCCCAGCATTTT.

This rearrangement joins TRBV5-1 to TRBJ2-3; 9 bases are a match to TRBD2. CDR1 and CDR2 (germline): SGHRS, YFSETQ. With V trimmed by 3 bases and J by 3 bases, 2 bases remained unmatched. This CDR3 has 14 residues. The chain's CDR3 is CASSWGLATDTQYF. The CDR3 DNA sequence: TGCGCCAGCAGCTGGGGACTAGCTACAGATACGCAGTATTTT.